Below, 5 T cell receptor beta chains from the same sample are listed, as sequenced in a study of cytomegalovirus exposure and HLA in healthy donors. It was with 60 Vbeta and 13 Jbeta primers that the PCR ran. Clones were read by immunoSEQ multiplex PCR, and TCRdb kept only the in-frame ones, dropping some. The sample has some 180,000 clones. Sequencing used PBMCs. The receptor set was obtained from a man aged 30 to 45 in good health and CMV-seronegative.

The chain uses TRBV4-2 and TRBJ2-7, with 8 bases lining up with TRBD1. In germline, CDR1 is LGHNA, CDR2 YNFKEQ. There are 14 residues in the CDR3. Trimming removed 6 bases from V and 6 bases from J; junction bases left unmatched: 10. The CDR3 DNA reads TGTGCCAGCAGTGTCGGACAGGGTGAATCCGAGCAGTACTTC. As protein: CASSVGQGESEQYF.

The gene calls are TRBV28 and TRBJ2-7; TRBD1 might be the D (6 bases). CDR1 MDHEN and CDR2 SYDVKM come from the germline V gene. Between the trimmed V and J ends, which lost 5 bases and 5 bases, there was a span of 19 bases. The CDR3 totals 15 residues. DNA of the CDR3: TGTGCCAGCAGTCAGATGACAGGCGGATGGGACGAGCAGTACTTC. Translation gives CASSQMTGGWDEQYF.

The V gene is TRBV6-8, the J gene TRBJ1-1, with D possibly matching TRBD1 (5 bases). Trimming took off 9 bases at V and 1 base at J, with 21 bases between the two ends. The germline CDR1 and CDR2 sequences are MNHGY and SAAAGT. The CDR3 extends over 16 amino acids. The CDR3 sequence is CARHIQVIKKNTEAFF. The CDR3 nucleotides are TGTGCCAGACACATACAGGTAATCAAAAAGAACACTGAAGCTTTCTTT.

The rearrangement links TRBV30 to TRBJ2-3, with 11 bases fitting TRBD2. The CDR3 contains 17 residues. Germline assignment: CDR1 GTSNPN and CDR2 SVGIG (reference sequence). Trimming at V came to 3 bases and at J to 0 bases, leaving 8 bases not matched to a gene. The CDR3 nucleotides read TGTGCCTGGAGACAACCGGGACTAGCGGACAGCACAGATACGCAGTATTTT. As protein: CAWRQPGLADSTDTQYF.

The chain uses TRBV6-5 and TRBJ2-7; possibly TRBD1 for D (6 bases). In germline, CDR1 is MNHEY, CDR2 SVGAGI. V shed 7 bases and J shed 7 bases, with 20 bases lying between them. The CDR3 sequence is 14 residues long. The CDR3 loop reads CASIPPGQGGEQYF. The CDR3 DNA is TGTGCCAGCATCCCTCCGGGGCAAGGGGGAGAGCAGTACTTC.